Below, one TCR beta chain is given with its context. Its antigen is currently unknown. This sample is part of a study of T cell responses to AZD1222 COVID-19 vaccine. Study-level findings and limits: White British ancestry dominated among donors, who included more females, and clonal diversity was possibly underestimated. Two doses of AZD1222 preceded a rise in Spike-specific TCR breadth and depth.

Here immunoSEQ multiplex PCR was the method, and the copy in TCRdb shows in-frame clones only, minus some. The data contain 110,000 or so clones, approximately 90% of them singletons. The source is an adult in good health. Sequenced material: peripheral blood, taken on day 0 of AZD1222 vaccination.

DNA for the CDR3: TGTGCCAGCAGCCCCTCGGGGGGCTCTGGGGCCAACGTCCTGACTTTC. Its protein is CASSPSGGSGANVLTF. The V and J genes are TRBV6-2 or TRBV6-3 and TRBJ2-6; 7 bases fit TRBD2. The CDR3 has 16 residues. V was pared by 6 bases and J by 0 bases, with 5 bases of the junction left unmatched. Germline V lookup: CDR1 MNHEY, CDR2 SVGEGT.